This T cell receptor (beta chain) originates from a study of siplizumab effects on memory and regulatory T cells. A remark on this clone: No antigen is known for it.

CDR3 length equals 15 residues. In germline, CDR1 is LNHNV, CDR2 YYDKDF (reference sequence). V was shortened by 3 bases and J by 2 bases, with 8 bases between the two germline ends. Using immunoSEQ multiplex PCR, the repertoire was profiled, and TCRdb retains in-frame clones only, with some absent. The table shows tens of thousands of clones, with more than 85% occurring only once. The study's findings and limits: Roughly 75-96% of dividing CD4+ or CD8+ clones were without an attributable naive or memory phenotype. Assignment to unstimulated subsets succeeded for only a minor fraction of the alloreactive clones.

The sequence was collected from a human donor in good health. The chain uses TRBV15 and TRBJ2-6; D ambiguous. Material for sequencing was CD8+ T cells sorted from blood. In DNA form, the CDR3 reads TGTGCCACCAGCAGTCCGATAGCTGGGGCCAACGTCCTGACTTTC. Its protein is CATSSPIAGANVLTF. Supplemented by reference TRBV15 and TRBJ2-6, the full variable domain reads DAMVIQNPRYQVTQFGKPVTLSCSQTLNHNVMYWYQQKSSQAPKLLFHYYDKDFNNEADTPDNFQSRRPNTSFCFLDIRSPGLGDTAMYLCATSSPIAGANVLTFGAGSRLTVL.